This passage covers 13 T cell receptor beta chains from one sample sequenced in a study of glioma-infiltrating T cells after dendritic cell vaccination. The time point denotes: after dendritic cell vaccination, including at tumor progression/relapse. TCRdb's copy holds only in-frame clones and misses some; the assay was immunoSEQ multiplex PCR. The sample lists tens of thousands of clones; approximately 80% were seen once. The specimen comprised blood, sampled after dendritic cell vaccination. The receptors stem from a human donor with glioblastoma.

The rearrangement joins TRBV7-2 to TRBJ2-3; a weak D match, TRBD1 (6 bases). Germline V CDR1 and CDR2: SGHTA, FQGNSA. The ends were cut back, 2 bases at V and 1 base at J, with 7 bases in the middle. The CDR3 consists of 14 residues. The CDR3 region has the DNA TGTGCCAGCAGCTTAAGACAGGGCACAGATACGCAGTATTTT. It is translated as CASSLRQGTDTQYF.

This chain connects TRBV5-1 to TRBJ1-3; 8 positions match TRBD1. After removal of 0 bases from V and 4 bases from J, the junction contained 12 bases not matched to a gene. The CDR3 is 18 residues long. From germline, CDR1 is SGHRS and CDR2 YFSETQ. This CDR3 is CASSLASQGAAAGNTIYF. The CDR3 DNA reads TGCGCCAGCAGCTTGGCCTCGCAGGGGGCGGCTGCGGGAAACACCATATATTTT.

The rearrangement links TRBV27 to TRBJ1-1; D gene ambiguous. This CDR3 has 15 amino acids. The germline V gene encodes CDR1 MNHEY and CDR2 SMNVEV (reference sequence). V lost 7 bases and J 2 bases, leaving 17 bases between the germline ends. The CDR3 sequence is CASTQLVRLNTEAFF. Here the CDR3 DNA reads TGTGCCAGCACTCAGCTTGTCAGGCTAAACACTGAAGCTTTCTTT.

The rearrangement links TRBV4-2 to TRBJ2-2; TRBD2 matches at 9 bases. Germline CDR1 is LGHNA and CDR2 is YNFKEQ. V trimming: 0 bases; J trimming: 0 bases; junction bases outside the gene matches: 8. CDR3 length: 19 residues. In DNA, the CDR3 is TGTGCCAGCAGCCAAGATCTTGGCGGGGGGGCCTCGAACACCGGGGAGCTGTTTTTT. Encoded protein: CASSQDLGGGASNTGELFF.

For the CDR3, the DNA is TGTGCCAGTAGTATAGAGGTCAGGCAACATTTCACCGGGGAGCTGTTTTTT. This codes for CASSIEVRQHFTGELFF. The rearrangement uses TRBV19 and TRBJ2-2, with D unclear. CDR3 length: 17 residues. The V end lost 0 bases, the J end lost 4 bases, and 15 bases lay between the germline ends. CDR1 is LNHDA and CDR2 is SQIVND in the germline V gene (reference sequence). Together with reference TRBV19 and TRBJ2-2, the CDR3 gives the full variable domain: DGGITQSPKYLFRKEGQNVTLSCEQNLNHDAMYWYRQDPGQGLRLIYYSQIVNDFQKGDIAEGYSVSREKKESFPLTVTSAQKNPTAFYLCASSIEVRQHFTGELFFGEGSRLTVL.

The chain recombines TRBV2 with TRBJ1-6, with D tentatively TRBD1 (6 bases). Germline lookup yields CDR1 SNHLY and CDR2 FYNNEI. V gave up 3 bases and J gave up 6 bases, with 12 bases separating them. CDR3 length: 15 residues. The CDR3 loop reads CASSDRGQFNSPLHF. The CDR3 DNA reads as TGTGCCAGCAGTGACAGGGGACAATTTAATTCACCCCTCCACTTT.

The rearrangement joins TRBV5-1 to TRBJ2-5; possibly TRBD1 for D (6 bases). Germline CDR1 is SGHRS and CDR2 is YFSETQ. Deletions cut 2 bases from V and 1 base from J, with 15 bases between. This CDR3 has 16 amino acids. As DNA, the CDR3 is TGCGCCAGCAGCTTAACAGGGTTAGGGGGCCAAGAGACCCAGTACTTC. Its protein product is CASSLTGLGGQETQYF.

This chain joins TRBV5-4 and TRBJ2-7; D remains ambiguous. CDR1 and CDR2 from the germline V gene are SGHNT and YYREEE (reference sequence). V dropped 5 bases and J dropped 0 bases, with 18 bases sitting between them. The length of the CDR3 is 16 residues. CDR3 in amino acids: CASSTTATTLSYEQYF. CDR3 coding DNA: TGTGCCAGCAGTACCACCGCTACCACCCTCTCCTACGAGCAGTACTTC.

The rearrangement uses TRBV19 and TRBJ2-1, with 7 nucleotides matching TRBD2. Per the germline V gene, CDR1 is LNHDA and CDR2 is SQIVND (reference sequence). V dropped 0 bases and J dropped 5; count of bases not matched to a gene: 4. The length of the CDR3 is 15 residues. The CDR3 DNA is TGTGCCAGTAGTATAGATTGGGGGGGAGACAATGAGCAGTTCTTC. Translating gives CASSIDWGGDNEQFF.

Within the sample, this clone is medium-sized. The rearrangement uses TRBV18 and TRBJ2-5, with TRBD2 matching 8 bases. The ends lost 3 bases at V and 2 bases at J; junction bases unmatched: 5. The germline CDR1 and CDR2 sequences are KGHSH and LQKENI. This CDR3 is built from 15 residues. The CDR3 bases are TGTGCCAGCTCACCTTGGACTAGCAAACAAGAGACCCAGTACTTC. This encodes CASSPWTSKQETQYF.

The V call is TRBV11-2, the J call TRBJ2-7; 10 nucleotides align to TRBD2. The CDR3 contains 15 residues. J gave up 6 bases and V 4 bases, and 9 bases lay outside the gene matches. Germline CDR1 SGHAT, CDR2 FQNNGV. CDR3 sequence: CASSYTGTSVSEQYF. CDR3 in DNA: TGTGCCAGCAGCTACACGGGGACTAGCGTCTCCGAGCAGTACTTC. Using reference TRBV11-2 and TRBJ2-7 for the parts outside the CDR3, the full variable domain is EAGVAQSPRYKIIEKRQSVAFWCNPISGHATLYWYQQILGQGPKLLIQFQNNGVVDDSQLPKDRFSAERLKGVDSTLKIQPAKLEDSAVYLCASSYTGTSVSEQYFGPGTRLTVT.

The V and J genes are TRBV5-1 and TRBJ1-1, with D unclear. The germline gives CDR1 SGHRS, CDR2 YFSETQ. The CDR3 is made up of 15 amino acids. Trimming shortened V by 0 bases and J by 3 bases, and 12 bases separated the two germline ends. The chain's CDR3 is CASSLDNPGYTEAFF. CDR3 bases: TGCGCCAGCAGCTTGGATAATCCGGGGTACACTGAAGCTTTCTTT.

The chain recombines TRBV29-1 with TRBJ1-2; D not certain. V was clipped by 4 bases and J by 2 bases, with 5 bases between them. This CDR3 is 11 amino acids long. Germline CDR1 is SQVTM and CDR2 is ANQGSEA. As DNA, the CDR3 is TGCAGCGTTGTACAAAACTATGGCTACACCTTC. It specifies CSVVQNYGYTF.